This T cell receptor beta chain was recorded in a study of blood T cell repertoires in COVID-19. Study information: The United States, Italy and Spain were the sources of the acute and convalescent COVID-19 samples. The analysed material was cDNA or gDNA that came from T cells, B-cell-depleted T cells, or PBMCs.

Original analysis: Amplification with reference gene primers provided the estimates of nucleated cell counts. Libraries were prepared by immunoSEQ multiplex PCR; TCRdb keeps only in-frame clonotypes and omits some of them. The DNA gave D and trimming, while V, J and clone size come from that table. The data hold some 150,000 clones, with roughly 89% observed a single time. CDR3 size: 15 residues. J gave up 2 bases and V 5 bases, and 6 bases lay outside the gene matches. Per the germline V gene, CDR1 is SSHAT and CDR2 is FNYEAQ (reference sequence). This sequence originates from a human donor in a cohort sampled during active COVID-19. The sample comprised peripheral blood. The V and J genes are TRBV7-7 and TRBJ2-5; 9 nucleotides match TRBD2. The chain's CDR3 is CASSPTSGRQETQYF. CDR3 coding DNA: TGTGCCAGCAGCCCGACTAGCGGACGGCAAGAGACCCAGTACTTC. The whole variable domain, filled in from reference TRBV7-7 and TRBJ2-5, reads GAGVSQSPRYKVTKRGQDVTLRCDPISSHATLYWYQQALGQGPEFLTYFNYEAQPDKSGLPSDRFSAERPEGSISTLTIQRTEQRDSAMYRCASSPTSGRQETQYFGPGTRLLVL.